This is a list of T cell receptor beta chains from one sample in a study of blood T cell repertoires in COVID-19. Only in-frame clones appear in the TCRdb table, and some are missing; sequencing was by immunoSEQ multiplex PCR. The sample holds roughly 700,000 clones, just under 90% seen once. Input material: peripheral blood. Receptors were obtained from a woman younger than 30 with acute or convalescent COVID-19. Each CDR3 is given with its conserved first and last residue. Each record gives: V gene, J gene, D gene, CDR3 length, clone size, CDR3 protein, CDR3 DNA. The D gene is left open where the match is weak. Clone size is stated in some rows and not others, as once, few, many or a class when expanded.

>TRBV7-9|TRBJ1-2|NA|14|NA
CASSSRGSHYGYTF
TGTGCCAGCAGCTCACGGGGTAGCCACTATGGCTACACCTTC
>TRBV5-1|TRBJ2-5|NA|18|once
CASSLAGAGLWGQETQYF
TGCGCCAGCAGCTTGGCCGGGGCGGGGTTGTGGGGGCAAGAGACCCAGTACTTC
>TRBV13|TRBJ2-7|TRBD2|13|NA
CASRDGTSYEQYF
TGTGCCAGCAGAGACGGGACTAGCTACGAGCAGTACTTC
>TRBV7-2|TRBJ2-5|NA|15|NA
CASSLDIGVSETQYF
TGTGCCAGCAGTTTAGACATAGGGGTGTCGGAGACCCAGTACTTC
>TRBV6-2/TRBV6-3|TRBJ2-7|TRBD2|15|NA
CASSYSAGVSYEQYF
TGTGCCAGCAGTTACTCGGCGGGGGTCTCCTACGAGCAGTACTTC
>TRBV4-1|TRBJ1-3|NA|15|few
CASSQGLGSGNTIYF
TGCGCCAGCAGCCAAGGCCTAGGTTCTGGAAACACCATATATTTT
>TRBV29-1|TRBJ1-2|NA|13|NA
CSVEGGLGYGYTF
TGCAGCGTTGAAGGGGGGCTGGGGTATGGCTACACCTTC
>TRBV4-3|TRBJ2-6|NA|17|once
CASSQDDSGTGANVLTF
TGCGCCAGCAGCCAAGATGATTCGGGGACTGGGGCCAACGTCCTGACTTTC
>TRBV6-5|TRBJ1-2|TRBD1|13|few
CASRPGQVYGYTF
TGTGCCAGCAGGCCTGGACAGGTGTATGGCTACACCTTC
>TRBV28|TRBJ1-2|NA|12|NA
CASSARRGGYTF
TGTGCCAGCAGTGCCCGCAGGGGAGGCTACACCTTC
>TRBV13|TRBJ2-7|NA|13|once
CASRSRDAYEQYF
TGTGCCAGCAGATCTAGAGATGCCTACGAGCAGTACTTC
>TRBV19|TRBJ2-5|TRBD1|14|NA
CASSPRQGAETQYF
TGTGCCAGTAGTCCCCGACAGGGGGCGGAGACCCAGTACTTC
>TRBV5-1|TRBJ2-3|TRBD2|16|NA
CASSNTTSGGTDTQYF
TGCGCCAGCAGCAATACGACTAGCGGGGGCACAGATACGCAGTATTTT
>TRBV2|TRBJ2-3|TRBD2|19|NA
CASSPPSRQLAGVADTQYF
TGTGCCAGCAGTCCCCCATCCCGACAACTAGCGGGGGTGGCAGATACGCAGTATTTT
>TRBV6-1|TRBJ1-1|NA|10|once
CASSENRVVF
TGTGCCAGCAGTGAAAACCGGGTAGTCTTT
>TRBV2|TRBJ1-6|TRBD1|18|NA
CASSGDRGPSSYNSPLHF
TGTGCCAGCAGTGGGGACAGGGGCCCCAGCTCCTATAATTCACCCCTCCACTTT
>TRBV27|TRBJ1-1|NA|14|NA
CASSLDRVNTEAFF
TGTGCCAGCAGTTTGGACAGAGTGAACACTGAAGCTTTCTTT
>TRBV21-1|TRBJ2-1|NA|17|once
CASSQHLPTKRYNEQFF
TGTGCCAGCAGCCAACATCTCCCGACTAAAAGATACAATGAGCAGTTCTTC
>TRBV30|TRBJ1-2|NA|13|NA
CACEDRINYGYTF
TGTGCCTGTGAAGACAGGATAAACTATGGCTACACCTTC
>TRBV27|TRBJ1-1|NA|13|NA
CASRTTVNTEAFF
TGTGCCAGCAGGACGACAGTAAACACTGAAGCTTTCTTT
>TRBV27|TRBJ2-7|TRBD1|14|once
CASSLEGAFYEQYF
TGTGCCAGCAGCCTCGAGGGGGCTTTTTACGAGCAGTACTTC
>TRBV11-2|TRBJ2-7|TRBD1|15|NA
CASSHGTGVFYEQYF
TGTGCCAGCAGCCATGGTACAGGGGTGTTCTACGAGCAGTACTTC
>TRBV18|TRBJ2-3|NA|15|NA
CASSRPGQGGDTQYF
TGTGCCAGCTCACGCCCGGGACAAGGTGGAGATACGCAGTATTTT
>TRBV13|TRBJ2-7|NA|16|NA
CASSHQVWGETYEQYF
TGTGCCAGCAGTCATCAGGTTTGGGGAGAAACCTACGAGCAGTACTTC
>TRBV7-9|TRBJ2-1|NA|16|NA
CASSPAGTRKINEQFF
TGTGCCAGCAGCCCAGCCGGGACTCGAAAGATCAATGAGCAGTTCTTC
>TRBV28|TRBJ1-5|NA|15|NA
CASSFERRPNQPQHF
TGTGCCAGCAGTTTTGAGAGGCGGCCTAATCAGCCCCAGCATTTT
>TRBV2|TRBJ2-2|NA|15|NA
CASSGPLAVTGELFF
TGTGCCAGCAGTGGGCCCCTAGCTGTTACCGGGGAGCTGTTTTTT
>TRBV19|TRBJ1-3|NA|15|NA
CASSPRRSSGNTIYF
TGTGCCAGTAGTCCGAGAAGGAGCTCTGGAAACACCATATATTTT
>TRBV19|TRBJ1-3|NA|14|NA
CASTLRGDGNTIYF
TGTGCCAGTACCCTCAGGGGTGACGGAAACACCATATATTTT
>TRBV6-5|TRBJ2-7|TRBD1|13|NA
CASSPDRGHEQYF
TGTGCCAGCAGCCCGGACAGGGGCCACGAGCAGTACTTC
>TRBV15|TRBJ2-3|NA|17|NA
CATSREGTSTSTDTQYF
TGTGCCACCAGCAGAGAGGGAACTAGCACTAGCACAGATACGCAGTATTTT
>TRBV6-6|TRBJ2-5|NA|13|NA
CASSPQGTETQYF
TGTGCCAGCAGCCCACAGGGTACGGAGACCCAGTACTTC
>TRBV6-5|TRBJ2-1|NA|14|few
CASHEETGSNEQFF
TGTGCCAGCCACGAAGAGACAGGCTCCAATGAGCAGTTCTTC
>TRBV4-1|TRBJ2-5|TRBD2|19|NA
CASSQALSALAGDWETQYF
TGCGCCAGCAGCCAAGCGTTATCTGCGCTAGCGGGGGACTGGGAGACCCAGTACTTC
>TRBV2|TRBJ1-3|NA|15|NA
CASKRDTGSGNTIYF
TGTGCCAGCAAGCGGGACACTGGCTCTGGAAACACCATATATTTT
>TRBV30|TRBJ1-1|TRBD1|16|NA
CAWSGARTGAATEAFF
TGTGCCTGGAGTGGCGCCCGGACAGGGGCGGCCACTGAAGCTTTCTTT
>TRBV11-2|TRBJ2-2|TRBD1|16|NA
CASSSIGTGLPGELFF
TGTGCCAGCAGCTCTATAGGGACAGGGTTGCCCGGGGAGCTGTTTTTT
>TRBV6-4|TRBJ2-1|NA|15|NA
CASSATVGAYNEQFF
TGTGCCAGCAGTGCGACAGTTGGGGCCTACAATGAGCAGTTCTTC
>TRBV15|TRBJ1-4|NA|16|NA
CATSRDRGSFNEKLFF
TGTGCCACCAGCAGAGATCGAGGTTCATTTAATGAAAAACTGTTTTTT
>TRBV11-3|TRBJ1-6|NA|13|NA
CASSYSDNSPLHF
TGTGCCAGCAGCTACTCGGATAATTCACCCCTCCACTTT